One sample yielded the 22 T cell receptor beta chains listed below, sequenced in a study of cytomegalovirus exposure and HLA in healthy donors. 60 Vbeta and 13 Jbeta primers were used in PCR. Only in-frame clones appear in the TCRdb table, and some are missing; sequencing was by immunoSEQ multiplex PCR. The sample lists fewer than 250,000 clones, 83% occurring once. The sequenced sample was PBMCs. These receptors were obtained from a man aged 40-49 years in good health and CMV-seropositive.

Here the CDR3 reads CASSFTSTGELFF. The CDR3 nucleotides read TGTGCCAGTAGTTTTACTAGTACCGGGGAGCTGTTTTTT. This chain connects TRBV19 to TRBJ2-2; D might be TRBD2 (5 bases). The CDR3 has 13 amino acids. V lost 5 bases, J lost 5 bases, and 9 bases lay in between. Germline lookup yields CDR1 LNHDA and CDR2 SQIVND (reference sequence).

In its sample, this clone was seen once. The chain links TRBV6-5 to TRBJ1-3; D is perhaps TRBD1 (5 bases). In germline, CDR1 is MNHEY, CDR2 SVGAGI. This CDR3 spans 14 amino acids. The V and J ends lost 5 bases and 4 bases respectively, with 12 bases between them. The CDR3, as DNA: TGTGCCAGCAGTGTGACAGTTCTGGGAAACACCATATATTTT. Translating it yields CASSVTVLGNTIYF.

This clone was detected only once. The chain uses TRBV7-3 and TRBJ2-2; D call uncertain. The V and J ends lost 5 bases and 5 bases respectively, with 15 bases between them. The CDR3 sequence is 15 residues long. Germline V gene lookup returns CDR1 SGHTA and CDR2 FQGTGA. The CDR3 spells CASSPFLDGTGELFF. The CDR3 nucleotides read TGTGCCAGCAGCCCATTCCTAGACGGGACCGGGGAGCTGTTTTTT. The full variable domain, its missing parts supplied by reference TRBV7-3 and TRBJ2-2, is GAGVSQTPSNKVTEKGKYVELRCDPISGHTALYWYRQSLGQGPEFLIYFQGTGAADDSGLPNDRFFAVRPEGSVSTLKIQRTERGDSAVYLCASSPFLDGTGELFFGEGSRLTVL.

The table lists this clone with a count of one. The chain joins TRBV6-4 to TRBJ1-1; 8 bases are a match to TRBD1. The CDR3 loop spans 14 amino acids. V lost 3 bases, J lost 4 bases, and 4 bases stayed unmatched. CDR1 is MRHNA and CDR2 is SNTAGT in the germline V gene. The CDR3 nucleotides read TGTGCCAGCAGTGAAGCAGGGGGCCTCACTGAAGCTTTCTTT. Translated: CASSEAGGLTEAFF.

The rearrangement joins TRBV4-2 to TRBJ2-7; 15 bases match TRBD2. The CDR3 runs to 16 residues. The germline V gene has CDR1 LGHNA and CDR2 YNFKEQ. Trimming at V came to 4 bases and at J to 4 bases, leaving 5 bases not matched to a gene. This CDR3 reads CASSLAGLAGGYEQYF. CDR3 nucleotides: TGTGCCAGCAGCCTGGCGGGACTAGCGGGAGGTTACGAGCAGTACTTC.

The V call is TRBV11-2, the J call TRBJ2-7, with 11 positions matching TRBD2. This CDR3 is 17 amino acids long. Looked up from germline, CDR1 is SGHAT and CDR2 is FQNNGV. Unmatched junction bases numbered 7, after V lost 2 bases and J lost 1 base. CDR3 loop: CASSLSRLAGPSYEQYF. The DNA of the CDR3 is TGTGCCAGCAGCTTATCCAGACTAGCGGGGCCTTCCTACGAGCAGTACTTC.

This rearrangement joins TRBV9 to TRBJ2-7; the D is unclear. Trimming removed 0 bases at V and 3 bases at J, with 7 bases between. Germline V gives CDR1 SGDLS, CDR2 YYNGEE. The CDR3 loop spans 13 amino acids. The CDR3 bases are TGTGCCAGCAGCGTAGGGCAGGACTACGAGCAGTACTTC. This encodes CASSVGQDYEQYF.

This clone was picked up one time. This chain joins TRBV4-1 and TRBJ1-3; D possibly corresponds to TRBD1 (5 bases). Trimming cost V 4 bases and J 0 bases, with 13 bases left between them. This CDR3 is built from 16 residues. Germline V CDR1 and CDR2: MGHRA, YSYEKL. Here the CDR3 reads CASSRVDTRSGNTIYF. The DNA of the CDR3 is TGCGCCAGCAGCCGGGTGGACACCCGCTCTGGAAACACCATATATTTT.

The chain couples TRBV6-1 to TRBJ2-7; 8 bases are a match to TRBD1. The CDR3 runs 13 residues. Germline V gene lookup returns CDR1 MNHNS and CDR2 SASEGT. V lost 7 bases to trimming and J lost 5 bases; unmatched junction nucleotides: 7. CDR3 DNA: TGTGCCAGCACTCTCGACAGGGGCCACGAGCAGTACTTC. Translating gives CASTLDRGHEQYF.

The rearrangement uses TRBV28 and TRBJ1-3; no firm D call. Germline CDR1 MDHEN, CDR2 SYDVKM. V was trimmed by 2 bases and J by 6 bases, leaving 8 bases between them. The CDR3 spans 13 residues. Written as DNA, the CDR3 is TGTGCCAGCAGTTTACAGATTTTAAACACCATATATTTT. Translation gives CASSLQILNTIYF.

The CDR3 nucleotides read TGTGCCAGCAGCTTAGTTTCGGGGGGTTACTCCTACAATGAGCAGTTCTTC. As protein: CASSLVSGGYSYNEQFF. The V and J genes are TRBV7-9 and TRBJ2-1; TRBD2 agrees at 7 bases. Looked up from germline, CDR1 is SEHNR and CDR2 is FQNEAQ (reference sequence). The CDR3 is 17 residues long. Trimming cost V 1 base and J 0 bases; bases outside gene matches: 6.

The CDR3 DNA reads as TGTGCCAGCAGCATCAGGGGTGGAGGCCTCTACGAGCAGTACTTC. This translates into CASSIRGGGLYEQYF. V gene TRBV21-1 combines with J gene TRBJ2-7; TRBD1, as called in the table, went unchecked against the DNA. TRBV21-1 constitutes a pseudogene. The CDR3 extends over 15 amino acids.

V usage is TRBV10-3 and J usage is TRBJ2-7; 10 bases fit TRBD1. The CDR3 covers 13 residues. CDR1 is ENHRY, CDR2 SYGVKD, per germline. V gave up 0 bases and J gave up 13 bases; unmatched junction bases: 6. The CDR3 coding sequence is TGTGCCATCAGTGAGTCGGGGACAGGGGCCATATACTTC. This translates into CAISESGTGAIYF.

The chain employs TRBV11-2 and TRBJ2-5; TRBD2 aligns across 7 bases. The CDR3 spans 15 residues. Germline V gene lookup returns CDR1 SGHAT and CDR2 FQNNGV. Trimming took 2 bases from V and 1 from J; bases not matched to a gene: 4. In DNA, the CDR3 is TGTGCCAGCAGCTTAAGACAGCGGGGCCAAGAGACCCAGTACTTC. It encodes CASSLRQRGQETQYF.

The chain links TRBV27 to TRBJ2-7; 8 bases are a match to TRBD1. The germline CDR1 and CDR2 sequences are MNHEY and SMNVEV (reference sequence). V was clipped by 6 bases and J by 3 bases; unmatched bases: 7. CDR3 length: 14 amino acids. CDR3 coding DNA: TGTGCCAGCAGACGCGGACAGGGAATCTACGAGCAGTACTTC. It is translated as CASRRGQGIYEQYF.

This rearrangement joins TRBV2 to TRBJ2-1; 8 bases align to TRBD2. Germline loops: CDR1 SNHLY, CDR2 FYNNEI. CDR3 length equals 17 residues. J lost 3 bases, V lost 2 bases, and 9 bases had no gene match. This CDR3 is CASSELAPGLGYNEQFF. In DNA, the CDR3 is TGTGCCAGCAGTGAATTAGCCCCGGGACTAGGCTACAATGAGCAGTTCTTC.

There are a few counts of this clone. This rearrangement joins TRBV4-2 to TRBJ1-3; TRBD1 is a possible D gene (6 bases). Germline V lookup: CDR1 LGHNA, CDR2 YNFKEQ. The V end was cut by 1 base, the J end by 3 bases, with 10 bases between. The CDR3 is made up of 15 amino acids. The CDR3 loop reads CASSQVGGLGNTIYF. The CDR3 DNA follows: TGTGCCAGCAGCCAAGTGGGGGGGCTTGGAAACACCATATATTTT.

In its sample, this clone was seen a few times. The rearrangement links TRBV4-3 to TRBJ1-2, with 9 bases identical to TRBD1. Germline V gene data show CDR1 as LGHNA and CDR2 as YSLEER. The CDR3 loop spans 15 amino acids. After removal of 4 bases from V and 5 bases from J, the junction contained 8 bases not matched to a gene. The CDR3 nucleotides read TGCGCCAGCAGCCGAGAGGACAGGGGTAGATATGGCTACACCTTC. Protein product: CASSREDRGRYGYTF.

The rearrangement uses TRBV5-6 and TRBJ2-6; a possible D gene is TRBD2 (5 bases). Germline CDR1 reads SGHDT; CDR2 reads YYEEEE. The ends were cut back, 0 bases at V and 0 bases at J, with 10 bases in the middle. This CDR3 is 17 amino acids long. This CDR3 reads CASSLVEGSSGANVLTF. In nucleotides, the CDR3 is TGTGCCAGCAGCTTGGTAGAGGGTTCCTCTGGGGCCAACGTCCTGACTTTC.

The rearrangement links TRBV2 to TRBJ1-4; TRBD1 is a possible D gene (5 bases). The germline gives CDR1 SNHLY, CDR2 FYNNEI. V was trimmed by 7 bases and J by 4 bases, leaving 10 bases between them. The CDR3 has 13 amino acids. CDR3 loop: CASTGRGNEKLFF. CDR3 DNA: TGTGCCAGCACAGGGAGGGGTAATGAAAAACTGTTTTTT.

CDR3 sequence reads: CASSQGHSGANVLTF. In nucleotides, the CDR3 is TGCGCCAGCAGCCAAGGGCACTCTGGGGCCAACGTCCTGACTTTC. The chain is built from TRBV4-1 and TRBJ2-6; no clear D gene. CDR3 length equals 15 residues. Germline loops: CDR1 MGHRA, CDR2 YSYEKL. Between the trimmed V and J ends, which lost 1 base and 0 bases, there was a span of 4 bases.

The chain is built from TRBV5-1 and TRBJ2-3; TRBD2 is a possible D gene (5 bases). V lost 3 bases and J 6 bases, leaving 14 bases between the germline ends. This CDR3 has 14 residues. From germline, CDR1 is SGHRS and CDR2 YFSETQ. The CDR3 loop is CASSSTREADTQYF. CDR3 DNA sequence: TGCGCCAGCAGCTCAACTAGAGAGGCCGATACGCAGTATTTT.